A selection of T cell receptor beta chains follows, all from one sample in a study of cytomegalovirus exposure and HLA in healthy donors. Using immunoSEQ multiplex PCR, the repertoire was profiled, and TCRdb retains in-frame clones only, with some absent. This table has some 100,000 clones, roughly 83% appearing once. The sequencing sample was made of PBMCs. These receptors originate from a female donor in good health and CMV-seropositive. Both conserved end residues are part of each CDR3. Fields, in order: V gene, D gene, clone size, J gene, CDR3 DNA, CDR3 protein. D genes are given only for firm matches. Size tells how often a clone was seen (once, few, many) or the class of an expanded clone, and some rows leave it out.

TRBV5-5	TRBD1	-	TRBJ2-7	TGTGCCAGCAGCCCCGGACAGGGTCTTTCCTACGAGCAGTACTTC	CASSPGQGLSYEQYF
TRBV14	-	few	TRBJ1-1	TGTGCCAGCAGCCAAGATTTCCTATTCACTGAAGCTTTCTTT	CASSQDFLFTEAFF
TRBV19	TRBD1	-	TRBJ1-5	TGTGCCAGTTCCCGGACCCGGACAGGGCGAAATCAGCCCCAGCATTTT	CASSRTRTGRNQPQHF
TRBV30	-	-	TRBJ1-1	TGTGCCTGGAAGCCAGGGGTTGAAGCTTTCTTT	CAWKPGVEAFF
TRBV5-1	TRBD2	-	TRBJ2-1	TGCGCCAGCAGCCTCCTAGCGGGAGGGGGCTACAATGAGCAGTTCTTC	CASSLLAGGGYNEQFF
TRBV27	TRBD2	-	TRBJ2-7	TGTGCCAGCAGTTTAAGACTAGCAGGATACGAGCAGTACTTC	CASSLRLAGYEQYF
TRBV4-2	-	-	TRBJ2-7	TGTGCCAGCAGCCAGGAGTGGGGCCCTCCCTACGAGCAGTACTTC	CASSQEWGPPYEQYF
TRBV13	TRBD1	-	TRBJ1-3	TGTGCCAGCAGACGCGGGACAGTGCCGACCAACACCATATATTTT	CASRRGTVPTNTIYF
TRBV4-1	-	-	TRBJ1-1	TGCGCCAGCAGCCAAGAAGGGGGGGGCAGGGTGAGCACTGAAGCTTTCTTT	CASSQEGGGRVSTEAFF
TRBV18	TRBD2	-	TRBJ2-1	TGTGCCAGCTCACGGGTGACTAGCGGGAGAGGGAATGAGCAGTTCTTC	CASSRVTSGRGNEQFF
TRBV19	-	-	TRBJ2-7	TGTGCCAGTAGTATAGAACTGGCTGGGAGCGAGCAGTACTTC	CASSIELAGSEQYF
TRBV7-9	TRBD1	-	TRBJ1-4	TGTGCCAGCAGGTTAGACAGGGGAAGTAATGAAAAACTGTTTTTT	CASRLDRGSNEKLFF
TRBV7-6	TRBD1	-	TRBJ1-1	TGTGCCAGCACCCTCCAGGGGGTGTCTGAAGCTTTCTTT	CASTLQGVSEAFF